This entry features one TCR beta chain sequence. What it recognizes is unknown. With the library built for alpha chains, this beta chain is off target and its frequency is not meaningful. This sample was taken from a study of spatial heterogeneity in lung cancer. Study overall: A T cell module score from matched bulk RNA-seq correlated strongly with TCR transcript counts in tumor regions.

Described time point: sample taken at primary tumor resection. Samples came from roughly 72 TRACERx patients with untreated early-stage lung cancer. Study-wide results and limits: Mutation counts in tumors were tracked by counts of expanded intratumoral alpha and beta TCRs. Estimated coverage of tumor T cells was roughly 7% for alpha and about 13% for beta chains.

Every molecule of TCR cDNA had its own unique molecular identifier. A single record per CDR3 protein comes from TCRdb applying MiXCR to the 5' RACE reads. The data contain approximately 18,000 distinct CDR3 sequences, approximately 10% of them singletons. The CDR3 is made up of 14 amino acids. The V and J ends lost 1 base and 8 bases, in that order; junction bases with no gene match: 2. Germline loops: CDR1 MGHRA, CDR2 YSYEKL. The source material was lung tumor tissue, sampled at surgery. The TCR comes from a female donor with early-stage non-small cell lung cancer. The chain couples TRBV4-1 to TRBJ1-6, with TRBD1 matching over 7 bases. CDR3 in amino acids: CASSQGQGDSPLHF. The CDR3 DNA sequence: TGCGCCAGCAGCCAAGGACAGGGAGATTCACCCCTCCACTTT.